This entry lists 21 T cell receptor beta chains sequenced from one sample in a study of cytomegalovirus exposure and HLA in healthy donors. Profiled with immunoSEQ multiplex PCR; TCRdb holds only in-frame clones, not every one. The sample has some 120,000 clones, 85% to 95% seen once. The sample taken for sequencing was PBMCs. Source of these receptors: a woman younger than 35 in good health and CMV-seronegative.

The V gene is TRBV13, the J gene TRBJ1-1; D perhaps matches TRBD1 (5 bases). The germline V gene encodes CDR1 PRHDT and CDR2 FYEKMQ (reference sequence). The CDR3 loop spans 13 amino acids. The V gene lost 6 bases and the J gene lost 11 bases, with 19 bases spanning the gap. CDR3 nucleotide sequence: TGTGCCAGCAGGGGGGGGGACCTAAAGTGGGCTTTCTTT. It encodes CASRGGDLKWAFF.

The J gene is TRBJ2-7, the V gene TRBV6-6; a possible D gene is TRBD1 (6 bases). The CDR3 consists of 14 residues. Germline CDR1 and CDR2: MNHNY and SVGAGI (reference sequence). Deletions cut 5 bases from V and 6 bases from J, with 17 bases between. This chain's CDR3 is CASSLVGDTSEQYF. CDR3 nucleotide sequence: TGTGCCAGCAGTCTCGTTGGGGACACCTCCGAGCAGTACTTC.

V is TRBV19 and J is TRBJ2-5; 9 nucleotides line up with TRBD2. V lost 4 bases, J lost 9 bases, and 6 bases stayed unmatched. CDR3 size: 13 residues. The germline V gene has CDR1 LNHDA and CDR2 SQIVND (reference sequence). The CDR3 sequence: CASSTGTSSPQYF. The CDR3 DNA reads as TGTGCCAGTAGTACCGGGACTAGCAGTCCCCAGTACTTC.

The V and J genes are TRBV9 and TRBJ2-5; 9 positions match TRBD2. Germline CDR1 is SGDLS and CDR2 is YYNGEE. Trimming removed 3 bases from V and 5 bases from J; junction bases left unmatched: 8. The CDR3 is 15 amino acids. The CDR3, as DNA: TGTGCCAGCAGCGCGCGGGAGGGACAGAGGGAGACCCAGTACTTC. It yields the protein CASSAREGQRETQYF.

This chain joins TRBV5-1 and TRBJ1-1, with 9 bases lining up with TRBD1. J was trimmed by 7 bases and V by 2 bases; bases with no gene match: 6. This CDR3 has 14 residues. The V gene's germline CDR1 is SGHRS and CDR2 YFSETQ. CDR3 sequence reads: CASSFRDRDYEAFF. Here the CDR3 DNA reads TGCGCCAGCAGCTTCCGGGACAGGGACTATGAAGCTTTCTTT.

The gene calls are TRBV19 and TRBJ1-5; the match to TRBD1 covers 8 bases. The CDR3 extends over 13 amino acids. The junction had 2 bases not matched to a gene; V was cut back by 6 bases and J by 4 bases. Germline lookup yields CDR1 LNHDA and CDR2 SQIVND (reference sequence). DNA of the CDR3: TGTGCCAGTAGGGGACAGGCGAATCAGCCCCAGCATTTT. This encodes CASRGQANQPQHF.

The chain combines TRBV28 with TRBJ2-7, with TRBD2 matching 8 bases. Germline CDR1 MDHEN, CDR2 SYDVKM. Trimming cost V 7 bases and J 1 base; bases outside gene matches: 6. This CDR3 spans 14 amino acids. CDR3: CASIIGGGSYEQYF. The CDR3 bases are TGTGCCAGCATTATCGGCGGGGGGTCCTACGAGCAGTACTTC.

The chain employs TRBV2 and TRBJ2-3; 8 positions match TRBD2. Germline V gene lookup returns CDR1 SNHLY and CDR2 FYNNEI. Trimming at V came to 8 bases and at J to 3 bases, leaving 7 bases not matched to a gene. There are 14 residues in the CDR3. The CDR3 DNA is TGTGCCAGCGGAGCGGGAGTGGGGACAGATACGCAGTATTTT. Protein: CASGAGVGTDTQYF.

The rearrangement links TRBV7-2 to TRBJ2-5, with 12 positions matching TRBD2. J gave up 4 bases and V 4 bases, and 7 bases lay outside the gene matches. Germline V gene sequence: CDR1 SGHTA, CDR2 FQGNSA. This CDR3 comprises 16 residues. CDR3 in amino acids: CASSSVTSGRGETQYF. CDR3 nucleotide sequence: TGTGCCAGCAGCTCAGTGACTAGCGGGAGAGGAGAGACCCAGTACTTC.

This chain uses TRBV6-1 with TRBJ2-7, with a weak D call TRBD1 (5 bases). The germline CDR1 and CDR2 sequences are MNHNS and SASEGT. V was cut by 4 bases and J by 3 bases, with 13 bases left in between. There are 14 residues in the CDR3. The CDR3 region has the DNA TGTGCCAGCAGTGCCTCGGACATCTACTACGAGCAGTACTTC. Its translation is CASSASDIYYEQYF.

This chain connects TRBV6-5 to TRBJ2-3; 8 nucleotides align to TRBD2. CDR3 length: 14 residues. V dropped 6 bases and J dropped 4; count of bases not matched to a gene: 6. Germline V CDR1 and CDR2: MNHEY, SVGAGI. The CDR3 DNA sequence: TGTGCCAGCAGCTCGGGACTAGGGGCAGATACGCAGTATTTT. Translating it yields CASSSGLGADTQYF.

The gene calls are TRBV5-4 and TRBJ2-3, with TRBD2 as a possible D gene (5 bases). CDR3 length: 14 amino acids. CDR1 is SGHNT, CDR2 YYREEE, per germline (reference sequence). V lost 9 bases and J lost 6, with 20 bases in between. The CDR3 reads CATQTTRFTDTQYF. CDR3 nucleotide sequence: TGTGCCACACAAACAACTAGGTTCACCGATACGCAGTATTTT.

V is TRBV2 and J is TRBJ2-1, with D perhaps TRBD2 (6 bases). Per the germline V gene, CDR1 is SNHLY and CDR2 is FYNNEI. This CDR3 region has 14 residues. V was shortened by 6 bases and J by 7 bases, with 16 bases between the two germline ends. This CDR3 is CASSPGLTWNEQFF. CDR3 DNA sequence: TGTGCCAGCAGCCCGGGACTCACATGGAATGAGCAGTTCTTC.

V usage is TRBV5-6 and J usage is TRBJ1-3; D uncertain. V lost 0 bases, J lost 0 bases, and 13 bases lay in between. The CDR3 loop spans 17 amino acids. CDR1 is SGHDT and CDR2 is YYEEEE in the germline V gene. CDR3 in DNA: TGTGCCAGCAGCTTGGATCGGCGGCTAATCTCTGGAAACACCATATATTTT. It encodes CASSLDRRLISGNTIYF.

The chain joins TRBV4-2 to TRBJ2-7; 8 bases agree with TRBD1. The CDR3 length is 18 residues. The V gene's germline CDR1 is LGHNA and CDR2 YNFKEQ. Unmatched junction bases numbered 13, after V lost 0 bases and J lost 3 bases. The CDR3 region is CASSQDFPGQAGIYEQYF. The CDR3 region has the DNA TGTGCCAGCAGCCAAGATTTCCCGGGACAGGCAGGGATCTACGAGCAGTACTTC.

The V and J genes are TRBV7-9 and TRBJ1-1; TRBD1 matches 11 bases. Germline CDR1 SEHNR, CDR2 FQNEAQ (reference sequence). There are 16 residues in the CDR3. V lost 6 bases and J lost 5; bases outside the gene matches: 11. CDR3 sequence (DNA): TGTGCCAGCAGACCCGGGACAGGGGGGAGGATGACTGAAGCTTTCTTT. This translates into CASRPGTGGRMTEAFF.

This clone was observed a single time. V and J are TRBV9 and TRBJ1-2; 7 nucleotides line up with TRBD1. This CDR3 region has 15 residues. The germline V gene encodes CDR1 SGDLS and CDR2 YYNGEE. J lost 2 bases, V lost 3 bases, and 7 bases had no gene match. The CDR3 sequence is CASSATGTANYGYTF. In nucleotides, the CDR3 is TGTGCCAGCAGCGCTACCGGGACAGCGAACTATGGCTACACCTTC.

This sequence joins TRBV5-1 and TRBJ2-6; D ambiguous. V shed 0 bases and J shed 0 bases, with 7 bases lying between them. Germline CDR1 is SGHRS and CDR2 is YFSETQ. This CDR3 is built from 16 residues. The CDR3 nucleotides read TGCGCCAGCAGCTTGGCCGAGGTCTCTGGGGCCAACGTCCTGACTTTC. It codes for CASSLAEVSGANVLTF.

The J gene is TRBJ2-3, the V gene TRBV19; D remains unclear. Trimming cost V 7 bases and J 4 bases, with 6 bases left between them. This CDR3 is 11 amino acids long. Per the germline V gene, CDR1 is LNHDA and CDR2 is SQIVND (reference sequence). The CDR3 nucleotides read TGTGCCAGTACGTTTGCAGATACGCAGTATTTT. Its protein is CASTFADTQYF.

This sequence joins TRBV29-1 and TRBJ2-5, with TRBD2 matching 10 bases. The CDR3 length is 14 residues. CDR1 and CDR2 (germline): SQVTM, ANQGSEA. The V segment lost 3 bases and the J segment 5 bases; nucleotides outside the gene matches: 6. CDR3 protein: CSVDRAGGRETQYF. The CDR3 bases are TGCAGCGTTGATAGAGCGGGGGGGCGTGAGACCCAGTACTTC.

About this clone: Additional DNA sequences in this sample encode the identical CDR3. The chain uses TRBV6-5 and TRBJ1-3; D may be TRBD1 (6 bases). CDR3 length: 14 amino acids. Germline CDR1 and CDR2: MNHEY and SVGAGI. Trimming stripped 6 bases from V and 0 bases from J, with 9 bases between. CDR3: CASSPQGSGNTIYF. Here the CDR3 DNA reads TGTGCCAGCAGCCCACAGGGCTCTGGAAACACCATATATTTT.